The next 23 T cell receptor beta chains were all read from a single sample in a study of blood T cell repertoires in COVID-19. The method was immunoSEQ multiplex PCR; TCRdb's version includes in-frame clones alone and lacks a portion of them. The top ten hold 0.7% to 0.9% of the sample, which has approximately 110,000 clones, around 88% seen once. The sample comprised peripheral blood. The receptors derive from a woman aged 45 to 65 with active or convalescent COVID-19.

The chain employs TRBV7-2 and TRBJ2-1; 8 nucleotides align to TRBD1. Germline V gene lookup returns CDR1 SGHTA and CDR2 FQGNSA. Trimming at V came to 5 bases and at J to 4 bases, leaving 4 bases not matched to a gene. The length of the CDR3 is 14 residues. For the CDR3, the DNA is TGTGCCAGCAGCCGGGACAGGAGTTACAATGAGCAGTTCTTC. Amino acids: CASSRDRSYNEQFF.

This rearrangement joins TRBV12-3 or TRBV12-4 to TRBJ1-2, with D possibly matching TRBD1 (5 bases). The length of the CDR3 is 13 residues. Trimming left V 6 bases short and J 4 bases short, with 12 bases between. CDR3 DNA: TGTGCCAGCAGACAAACAGGAAGCTATGGCTACACCTTC. Its protein product is CASRQTGSYGYTF.

The CDR3 nucleotides are TGTGCCAGCAGCAACGTGGACAGGGGAGTTGAAAAACTGTTTTTT. The encoded protein is CASSNVDRGVEKLFF. The V gene is TRBV28, the J gene TRBJ1-4; 9 bases are shared with TRBD1. Germline trimming cut 6 bases from V and 7 bases from J; bases unmatched to any gene: 9. The germline CDR1 and CDR2 sequences are MDHEN and SYDVKM. The CDR3 runs 15 residues.

This clone is a singleton in its sample. The chain links TRBV14 to TRBJ1-3; D is ambiguous. The CDR3 length is 15 residues. V lost 3 bases and J 0 bases, leaving 9 bases between the germline ends. The germline gives CDR1 SGHDN, CDR2 FVKESK. CDR3 DNA sequence: TGTGCCAGCAGCCAGGAGGCCAGCTCTGGAAACACCATATATTTT. Residues: CASSQEASSGNTIYF.

The rearrangement joins TRBV5-6 to TRBJ2-1; 13 bases agree with TRBD2. This CDR3 is 17 amino acids long. The junction had 12 bases not matched to a gene; V was cut back by 5 bases and J by 7 bases. CDR1 SGHDT and CDR2 YYEEEE come from the germline V gene. CDR3 in amino acids: CASRWRTSGSGENEQFF. DNA for the CDR3: TGTGCCAGCAGATGGCGGACTAGCGGGAGCGGTGAGAATGAGCAGTTCTTC.

This clone was detected only once. The chain recombines TRBV29-1 with TRBJ1-1; D possibly corresponds to TRBD1 (5 bases). The CDR3 length is 11 residues. V was pared by 4 bases and J by 8 bases, with 11 bases between. The germline gives CDR1 SQVTM, CDR2 ANQGSEA. The CDR3 protein is CSVGPKGEAFF. The DNA of the CDR3 is TGCAGCGTTGGCCCGAAGGGGGAAGCTTTCTTT.

This chain links TRBV27 with TRBJ2-2, with 7 positions matching TRBD1. V gave up 4 bases and J gave up 4 bases; unmatched junction bases: 6. The CDR3 runs 15 residues. Germline CDR1 and CDR2: MNHEY and SMNVEV (reference sequence). The CDR3 DNA follows: TGTGCCAGCAGTTATGCACAGGGGCGCACCGGGGAGCTGTTTTTT. Translating gives CASSYAQGRTGELFF.

The chain uses TRBV27 and TRBJ2-7; no reliable D call. V was clipped by 3 bases and J by 3 bases, with 9 bases between them. The germline V gene has CDR1 MNHEY and CDR2 SMNVEV (reference sequence). The CDR3 is 13 residues long. This CDR3 is CASSLSTGYEQYF. The CDR3 DNA follows: TGTGCCAGCAGTTTGTCTACGGGCTACGAGCAGTACTTC.

This clone has only one observation. The chain combines TRBV7-9 with TRBJ1-6, with D perhaps matching TRBD1 (5 bases). Trimming stripped 5 bases from V and 7 bases from J, with 9 bases between. Germline-derived CDR1 and CDR2 are SEHNR and FQNEAQ (reference sequence). There are 13 residues in the CDR3. The CDR3 sequence is CASSAGDNSPLHF. The DNA for the CDR3 is TGTGCCAGCAGCGCGGGGGACAATTCACCCCTCCACTTT.

Points on this clone: Additional DNA sequences in this sample encode the identical CDR3. The CDR3: CAWSVGLAGVNEQFF. Written as DNA, the CDR3 is TGTGCCTGGAGTGTAGGACTAGCGGGAGTCAATGAGCAGTTCTTC. V usage is TRBV30 and J usage is TRBJ2-1, with TRBD2 matching 13 bases. V dropped 0 bases and J dropped 6; count of bases not matched to a gene: 2. The CDR3 is made up of 15 amino acids. Germline V gives CDR1 GTSNPN, CDR2 SVGIG (reference sequence).

The CDR3 DNA reads as TGTGCCAGCAGTCTCCGGGACAGTACTAACACCGGGGAGCTGTTTTTT. It yields the protein CASSLRDSTNTGELFF. The V gene is TRBV28, the J gene TRBJ2-2; 7 bases are a match to TRBD1. The CDR3 contains 16 residues. Trimming at V came to 5 bases and at J to 2 bases, leaving 8 bases not matched to a gene. The germline gives CDR1 MDHEN, CDR2 SYDVKM.

Only one count was recorded for this clone. The chain uses TRBV7-2 and TRBJ2-2; 8 nucleotides match TRBD1. Germline CDR1 is SGHTA and CDR2 is FQGNSA. This CDR3 has 15 amino acids. Trimming cost V 6 bases and J 5 bases; bases outside gene matches: 8. The CDR3 bases are TGTGCCAGCAGTTATCAGGGGGCGTATACCGGGGAGCTGTTTTTT. Translation: CASSYQGAYTGELFF.

The V call is TRBV5-1, the J call TRBJ1-1; D ambiguous. CDR1 and CDR2 from the germline V gene are SGHRS and YFSETQ. Trimming stripped 0 bases from V and 0 bases from J, with 9 bases between. The CDR3 extends over 15 amino acids. CDR3 DNA sequence: TGCGCCAGCAGCTTGGGCGCAGGCTTGAACACTGAAGCTTTCTTT. It yields the protein CASSLGAGLNTEAFF.

V usage is TRBV12-3 or TRBV12-4 and J usage is TRBJ2-5; D may be TRBD2 (6 bases). The CDR3 is 13 amino acids. V was shortened by 3 bases and J by 8 bases, with 13 bases between the two germline ends. The CDR3 DNA is TGTGCCAGCAGTTTTCGGGGGTACACAACCCAGTACTTC. It codes for CASSFRGYTTQYF.

This chain joins TRBV5-4 and TRBJ2-7, with 11 bases fitting TRBD2. The CDR3 runs 16 residues. V was clipped by 3 bases and J by 4 bases; unmatched bases: 9. The germline V gene encodes CDR1 SGHNT and CDR2 YYREEE (reference sequence). Here the CDR3 DNA reads TGTGCCAGCAGCTCGGGTCCGGGACTAGCGGCTTACGAGCAGTACTTC. Its translation is CASSSGPGLAAYEQYF.

The chain has TRBV7-6 and TRBJ1-2; 7 bases fit TRBD1. The CDR3 sequence is 15 residues long. Per germline, CDR1 SGHVS and CDR2 FNYEAQ. Losses at the gene ends were 5 bases for V and 5 bases for J; bases not matched to a gene: 11. CDR3 sequence (DNA): TGTGCCAGCAGCGGACGACAGGGTTTAGGGTATGGCTACACCTTC. Translating gives CASSGRQGLGYGYTF.

As concerns this clone: This sample includes further DNA sequences coding for the same CDR3. The rearrangement joins TRBV29-1 to TRBJ1-1, with 8 bases lining up with TRBD1. This CDR3 is 13 amino acids long. Germline-derived CDR1 and CDR2 are SQVTM and ANQGSEA. Unmatched junction bases numbered 1, after V lost 2 bases and J lost 2 bases. The CDR3 DNA reads TGCAGCGTTGAACAGGGGGCCAACACTGAAGCTTTCTTT. Protein: CSVEQGANTEAFF.

The V call is TRBV5-6, the J call TRBJ2-3; 9 bases align to TRBD2. Losses at the gene ends were 3 bases for V and 4 bases for J; bases not matched to a gene: 6. The CDR3 spans 15 residues. The germline gives CDR1 SGHDT, CDR2 YYEEEE. The CDR3 DNA sequence: TGTGCCAGCAGCTCCCAAGGCGGGAGGGCAGATACGCAGTATTTT. Translation: CASSSQGGRADTQYF. The variable domain in full, with the rest retrieved from reference TRBV5-6 and TRBJ2-3, is DAGVTQSPTHLIKTRGQQVTLRCSPKSGHDTVSWYQQALGQGPQFIFQYYEEEERQRGNFPDRFSGHQFPNYSSELNVNALLLGDSALYLCASSSQGGRADTQYFGPGTRLTVL.

J is TRBJ2-2 and V is TRBV5-6, with unresolved D. This CDR3 region has 15 residues. Germline assignment: CDR1 SGHDT and CDR2 YYEEEE. Between the trimmed V and J ends, which lost 7 bases and 0 bases, there was a span of 13 bases. For the CDR3, the DNA is TGTGCCAGCTACCGAATAGAAACGAACACCGGGGAGCTGTTTTTT. The encoded protein is CASYRIETNTGELFF. Supplemented by reference TRBV5-6 and TRBJ2-2, the full variable domain reads DAGVTQSPTHLIKTRGQQVTLRCSPKSGHDTVSWYQQALGQGPQFIFQYYEEEERQRGNFPDRFSGHQFPNYSSELNVNALLLGDSALYLCASYRIETNTGELFFGEGSRLTVL.

The rearrangement links TRBV9 to TRBJ2-3; 7 bases map to TRBD1. Germline V gene data show CDR1 as SGDLS and CDR2 as YYNGEE. The CDR3 runs 15 residues. The V gene end was trimmed by 2 bases and the J gene end by 8 bases; junction bases not matched to a gene: 11. The CDR3 region has the DNA TGTGCCAGCAGCGTCAGGGACAGCCTCGAAGTTACGCAGTATTTT. Translated, it gives CASSVRDSLEVTQYF.

Note on this clone: Mismatch with germline at one junction end may stem from a read error. The V call is TRBV12-3 or TRBV12-4, the J call TRBJ1-2; a possible D gene is TRBD1 (5 bases). The CDR3 runs 12 residues. CDR3 in DNA: TGTGCCAGCAGTTTAACTACCAGGGATTTCCGCTTC. Translation gives CASSLTTRDFRF.

The V and J genes are TRBV5-1 and TRBJ2-2; D possibly corresponds to TRBD2 (5 bases). The CDR3 is made up of 15 amino acids. Germline lookup yields CDR1 SGHRS and CDR2 YFSETQ. Trimming took 1 base from V and 4 from J, leaving 11 bases between them. This chain's CDR3 is CASSLNLGSTGELFF. The CDR3 DNA is TGCGCCAGCAGCTTGAATTTGGGGAGCACCGGGGAGCTGTTTTTT.

The chain recombines TRBV7-2 with TRBJ2-2; 8 bases line up with TRBD1. The germline gives CDR1 SGHTA, CDR2 FQGNSA. The CDR3 has 17 residues. After removal of 3 bases from V and 4 bases from J, the junction contained 10 bases not matched to a gene. CDR3 protein: CASSFRPGQVRTGELFF. CDR3 nucleotides: TGTGCCAGCAGCTTCCGACCGGGACAGGTCCGCACCGGGGAGCTGTTTTTT. The full variable domain, with the rest looked up from reference TRBV7-2 and TRBJ2-2, is GAGVSQSPSNKVTEKGKDVELRCDPISGHTALYWYRQSLGQGLEFLIYFQGNSAPDKSGLPSDRFSAERTGGSVSTLTIQRTQQEDSAVYLCASSFRPGQVRTGELFFGEGSRLTVL.